This T cell receptor (beta chain) was retrieved from a study of glioma-infiltrating T cells. Study results and limitations: CDR3 overlap between tissue and blood was very small. Non-neoplastic patients had below-expected tissue-blood divergence, while all gliomas exceeded expectation.

This clonotype was seen repeatedly, ten times or more. What it recognizes is unknown. V lost 0 bases to trimming and J lost 5 bases; unmatched junction nucleotides: 10. Germline CDR1 is LGHDT and CDR2 is YNNKEL (reference sequence). The CDR3 is made up of 17 amino acids. The iRepertoire nested amplicon-rescue multiplex PCR amplified TCR alpha and beta CDR3s from RNA. TCRdb re-derived calls from the multiplex PCR reads in MiXCR, one entry per CDR3 protein. The repertoire has tens of thousands of distinct CDR3 sequences, 35% to 50% of them found once; the top ten carry around two fifths. The chain couples TRBV3-1 to TRBJ1-1; 9 bases are a match to TRBD1. The sequence derives from a human donor with low-grade glioma or glioblastoma, undergoing nonglioma brain surgery, or in good health (not recorded which). Sequenced input: glioma tissue, nonneoplastic brain tissue, or PBMCs (not recorded which). CDR3 protein: CASSQDGTTGGRTEAFF. Written as DNA, the CDR3 is TGTGCCAGCAGCCAAGATGGTACGACAGGGGGAAGGACTGAAGCTTTCTTT. The complete variable domain, with remaining parts taken from reference TRBV3-1 and TRBJ1-1, reads DTAVSQTPKYLVTQMGNDKSIKCEQNLGHDTMYWYKQDSKKFLKIMFSYNNKELIINETVPNRFSPKSPDKAHLNLHINSLELGDSAVYFCASSQDGTTGGRTEAFFGQGTRLTVV.